This T cell receptor (beta chain) stems from a study of T cell changes during pregnancy in multiple sclerosis. The CDR3 runs 15 residues. Germline V lookup: CDR1 MGHRA, CDR2 YSYEKL. The V gene end was trimmed by 3 bases and the J gene end by 3 bases; junction bases not matched to a gene: 6. TCRdb's copy holds only in-frame clones and misses some; the assay was immunoSEQ multiplex PCR. This table holds approximately 60,000 clones, approximately 93% found once. Specimen: CD8+ T cells from peripheral blood mononuclear cells, collected in the second trimester of pregnancy. V is TRBV4-1 and J is TRBJ2-7; 9 positions match TRBD1. This receptor was taken from a female donor with multiple sclerosis, enrolled in a pregnancy study. CDR3 DNA: TGCGCCAGCAGCCATACGGACAGGGGATACTACGAGCAGTACTTC. Protein product: CASSHTDRGYYEQYF.